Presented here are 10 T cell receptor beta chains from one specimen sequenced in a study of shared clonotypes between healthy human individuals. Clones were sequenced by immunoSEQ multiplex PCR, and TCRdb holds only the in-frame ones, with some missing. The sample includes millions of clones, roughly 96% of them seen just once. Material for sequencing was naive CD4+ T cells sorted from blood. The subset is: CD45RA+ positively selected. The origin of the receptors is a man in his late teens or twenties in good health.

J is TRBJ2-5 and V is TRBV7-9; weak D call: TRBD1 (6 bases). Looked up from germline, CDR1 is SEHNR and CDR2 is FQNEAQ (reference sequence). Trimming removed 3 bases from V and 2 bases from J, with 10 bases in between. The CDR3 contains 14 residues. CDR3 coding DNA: TGTGCCAGCAGCTTGGGACATCAACAAGAGACCCAGTACTTC. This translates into CASSLGHQQETQYF.

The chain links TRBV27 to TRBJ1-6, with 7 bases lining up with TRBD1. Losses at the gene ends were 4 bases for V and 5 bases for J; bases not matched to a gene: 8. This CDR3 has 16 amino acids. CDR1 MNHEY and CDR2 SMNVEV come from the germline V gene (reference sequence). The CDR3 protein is CASSSTPGQHNSPLHF. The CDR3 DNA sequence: TGTGCCAGCAGTTCGACCCCGGGACAGCATAATTCACCCCTCCACTTT.

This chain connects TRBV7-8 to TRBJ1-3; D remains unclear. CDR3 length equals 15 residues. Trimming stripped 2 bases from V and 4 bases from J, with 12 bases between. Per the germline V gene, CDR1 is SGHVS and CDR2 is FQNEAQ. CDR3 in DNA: TGTGCCAGCAGCTTATTACGAGGTTCAGGAAACACCATATATTTT. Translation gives CASSLLRGSGNTIYF.

The CDR3 protein is CASSQGPRQGPNQPQHF. For the CDR3, the DNA is TGCGCCAGCAGCCAAGGCCCCCGACAGGGCCCCAATCAGCCCCAGCATTTT. The gene calls are TRBV4-1 and TRBJ1-5; 7 bases map to TRBD1. V lost 1 base, J lost 3 bases, and 9 bases stayed unmatched. Germline CDR1 MGHRA, CDR2 YSYEKL. CDR3 length equals 17 residues.

The CDR3 DNA reads as TGTGCCAGCAGTTCAGCGGGGGGCAACAATGAGCAGTTCTTC. Its translation: CASSSAGGNNEQFF. The chain links TRBV6-5 to TRBJ2-1, with 9 bases aligning to TRBD2. CDR1 is MNHEY and CDR2 is SVGAGI in the germline V gene. The V segment lost 4 bases and the J segment 5 bases; nucleotides outside the gene matches: 3. The CDR3 sequence is 14 residues long.

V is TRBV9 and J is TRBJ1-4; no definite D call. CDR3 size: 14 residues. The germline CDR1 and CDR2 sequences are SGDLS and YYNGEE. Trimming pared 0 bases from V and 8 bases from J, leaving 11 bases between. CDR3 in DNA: TGTGCCAGCAGCGTAGGGTTTAGTGCCGAAAAACTGTTTTTT. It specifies CASSVGFSAEKLFF.

The DNA for the CDR3 is TGTGCCTGGAGTTTAGGGAGCGGCTACACCTTC. It codes for CAWSLGSGYTF. This chain joins TRBV30 and TRBJ1-2; unclear D gene. V was trimmed by 2 bases and J by 8 bases, leaving 9 bases between them. Looked up from germline, CDR1 is GTSNPN and CDR2 is SVGIG (reference sequence). CDR3 length equals 11 residues.

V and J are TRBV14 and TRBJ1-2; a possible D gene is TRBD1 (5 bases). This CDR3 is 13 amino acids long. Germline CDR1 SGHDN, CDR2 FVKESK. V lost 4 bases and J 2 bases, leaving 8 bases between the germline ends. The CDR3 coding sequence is TGTGCCAGCAGCCTCCGGGACAACTATGGCTACACCTTC. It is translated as CASSLRDNYGYTF.

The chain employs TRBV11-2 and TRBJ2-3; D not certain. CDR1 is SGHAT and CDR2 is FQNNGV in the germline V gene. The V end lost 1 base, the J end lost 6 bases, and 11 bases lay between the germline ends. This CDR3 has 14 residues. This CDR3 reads CASSLGLNSDTQYF. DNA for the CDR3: TGTGCCAGCAGCTTAGGCCTTAACTCGGATACGCAGTATTTT.

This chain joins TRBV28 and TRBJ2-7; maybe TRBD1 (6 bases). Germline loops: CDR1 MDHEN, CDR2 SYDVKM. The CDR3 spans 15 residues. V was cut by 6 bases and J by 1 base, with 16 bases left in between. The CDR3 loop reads CASSPLGTSSYEQYF. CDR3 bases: TGTGCCAGCAGCCCCCTGGGGACATCGTCCTACGAGCAGTACTTC.